The sequence of this T cell receptor (beta chain) was determined in a study of T cells after yellow fever vaccination (dated by TCRdb to between 2018 and 2020). Study-level background: The SMART-Seq v4 Ultra Low Input RNA kit was used to prepare libraries from fractions with low cell numbers. To track T-cell clones before and after primary and booster YFV17D yellow fever vaccination, bulk TCR alpha and beta repertoires were sequenced longitudinally. Two healthy male donors, one aged 18 to 29 and one aged 30 to 39 years, were included in the cohort. Blood was collected at multiple timepoints before and after primary and secondary immunization, and bulk PBMC replicates and cell subsets were isolated. What the study reported, not specific to this receptor: The study included only two donors, which limits how far the findings can be generalized. After the booster, most of the clones that had expanded following primary vaccination were detected again (96% of CD4 and roughly 90% of CD8), which suggests that memory was broadly maintained. Computational filtering was required because FACS-sorted repertoires could contain abundant contaminating clonotypes from the bulk population. A small share of clonotypes was detected in both CD4 and CD8 compartments, with the overlap likely arising from convergent recombination. Compared with the primary T-cell response, the secondary T-cell response was faster but weaker, reaching its peak on day 5 rather than on day 15.

V loses 5 bases, J loses 1 base, and the germline ends lie 11 bases apart. From cysteine to phenylalanine, the CDR3 is 15 amino acids long. Here the CDR3 DNA is all that survives: 45 bases in frame from base 1. CDR1 and CDR2, per the germline V gene, are SGHTA and FQGNSA. TCR cDNA was synthesized by 5'RACE template switching, through which a universal primer site and unique molecular identifiers were introduced. Priming for cDNA synthesis came from both the TCR alpha and TCR beta constant segments. Libraries were amplified in two PCR steps, with sample barcodes and sequencing adapters added in the second step. Sequencing of the libraries was done on either Illumina HiSeq 2500 (2x100 bp) or NovaSeq (2x150 bp). On the study's bioinformatics: MIGEC was used to demultiplex reads and collapse the reads into UMI consensus sequences, and MiXCR was used for V(D)J alignment. Vaccine-responding clonotypes were defined with edgeR using replicate PBMC samples, requiring FDR below 0.01 and a log2 fold change above 5 up to day 15. Each bulk clonotype was labeled CD4 or CD8 based on which sequenced repertoire, CD4 or CD8, contained the clonotype at higher abundance. The public reads were quality trimmed at Q25 with fastp and then assembled into clones with MiXCR by TCRdb, keeping productive beta chains. Under each unique CDR3 protein, matching rows form one entry showing the most common genes and DNA. Clone size and V and J calls follow TCRdb, not the original study. For this sample there are hundreds of thousands of distinct CDR3 sequences; about 13% appear just once. Around 15% of the sample rests with the top ten.

Read against the paper, the sample's treatment or condition label means: live attenuated yellow fever vaccine strain. At each blood-draw timepoint, two biological replicates of bulk PBMCs were collected. A standard Ficoll-Paque protocol was used to isolate PBMCs from peripheral blood. TriZol was used to extract RNA from bulk PBMCs, from CD4 and CD8 fractions, and from dextramer-positive and dextramer-negative fractions. As to this clonotype: Its antigen is not yet known. The sample holds no much larger clone one base away, and base qualities are not on file.

The V gene is TRBV7-2 and the J gene is TRBJ2-2, and the D gene may be TRBD2, 6 bases matching. The specimen was PBMCs, collected on the day of the yellow fever booster vaccination. This clonotype was obtained from a man aged 25-45 years who received the YFV17D yellow fever vaccine. The CDR3 here reads CASSKDYRNTGELFF. The DNA is TGTGCCAGCAGCAAGGACTACCGGAACACCGGGGAGCTGTTTTTT.